These 11 T cell receptor beta chains originate from one sample sequenced in a study of T cells in Graves' hyperthyroidism and ophthalmopathy. The TCR beta CDR3 regions underwent amplification using RNA transcripts as the source. The TCR CDR3 was amplified in a first-round RT-PCR using the HTBI primer set. TCRdb reprocessed the multiplex PCR reads via MiXCR and lists one record per CDR3 protein. Altogether hundreds of thousands of distinct CDR3 sequences are present, roughly 21% being singletons, with the ten largest covering approximately 48%. Sequencing was carried out using blood. The receptors were sampled from a man aged 40-49 years with Graves' ophthalmopathy.

J is TRBJ2-7 and V is TRBV6-2 or TRBV6-3; D might be TRBD2 (5 bases). Germline CDR1 and CDR2: MNHEY and SVGEGT. The CDR3 loop spans 15 amino acids. With 0 bases removed from V and 6 bases from J, the gap between germline ends came to 15 bases. The CDR3 protein is CASSYSWTGTSEQYF. The CDR3 bases are TGTGCCAGCAGTTACTCTTGGACTGGTACGAGCGAGCAGTACTTC.

This clonotype has ten or more counts. V usage is TRBV5-1 and J usage is TRBJ1-6; tentatively, D is TRBD1 (5 bases). V shed 5 bases and J shed 11 bases, with 20 bases lying between them. The CDR3 runs to 15 residues. The germline V gene encodes CDR1 SGHRS and CDR2 YFSETQ. The CDR3 is CASREGFNSMAPLHF. CDR3 in DNA: TGCGCCAGCAGGGAGGGGTTCAACTCGATGGCACCCCTCCACTTT.

In the case of this clonotype: A junction boundary mismatches the germline segment, possibly from a read error. CDR3 residues: CVSSLSGIPTNEKLFF. CDR3 bases: TGTGTCAGCAGTTTATCGGGGATCCCAACTAATGAAAAACTGTTTTTT. The gene calls are TRBV27 and TRBJ1-4; no definite D call. The CDR3 is made up of 16 amino acids. Germline V gene data show CDR1 as MNHEY and CDR2 as SMNVEV (reference sequence).

This clonotype was seen ten or more times. The chain carries TRBV12-3 or TRBV12-4 and TRBJ2-3; 8 nucleotides agree with TRBD2. J gave up 3 bases and V 4 bases, and 9 bases lay outside the gene matches. The CDR3 totals 16 residues. The CDR3 here is CASSSLTGRGTDTQYF. The CDR3 DNA reads TGTGCCAGCAGTTCTCTGACCGGGAGGGGGACAGATACGCAGTATTTT.

This clonotype occurred many times. The J gene is TRBJ2-3, the V gene TRBV7-2; possible D gene TRBD2, 5 bases. CDR3 size: 14 residues. Per the germline V gene, CDR1 is SGHTA and CDR2 is FQGNSA. Trimming pared 4 bases from V and 3 bases from J, leaving 11 bases between. CDR3 amino acids: CASSSHGVTDTQYF. The CDR3 nucleotides read TGTGCCAGCAGCTCCCACGGGGTTACAGATACGCAGTATTTT. Variable domain in full (rest from reference TRBV7-2 and TRBJ2-3): GAGVSQSPSNKVTEKGKDVELRCDPISGHTALYWYRQSLGQGLEFLIYFQGNSAPDKSGLPSDRFSAERTGGSVSTLTIQRTQQEDSAVYLCASSSHGVTDTQYFGPGTRLTVL.

This clonotype was observed at least ten times. The V and J genes are TRBV11-2 and TRBJ2-5; D is possibly TRBD1 or TRBD2 (6 bases each). The length of the CDR3 is 15 residues. Deletions cut 0 bases from V and 7 bases from J, with 15 bases between. CDR1 is SGHAT, CDR2 FQNNGV, per germline. The CDR3 sequence is CASSLERGALGTQYF. The CDR3 DNA reads as TGTGCCAGCAGCTTAGAGAGGGGGGCCCTGGGGACCCAGTACTTC.

The table lists this clonotype with a count of one. The gene calls are TRBV28 and TRBJ2-3; TRBD2 matches 9 bases. This CDR3 comprises 15 residues. Per the germline V gene, CDR1 is MDHEN and CDR2 is SYDVKM. The junction had 4 bases not matched to a gene; V was cut back by 4 bases and J by 2 bases. The CDR3 DNA reads TGTGCCAGCAGTTCCCGACTAGCGGACACAGATACGCAGTATTTT. This sequence encodes CASSSRLADTDTQYF.

This clonotype was seen ten or more times. The V gene is TRBV30, the J gene TRBJ2-2, with D maybe TRBD1 (6 bases). V lost 2 bases and J 3 bases, leaving 13 bases between the germline ends. Germline CDR1 GTSNPN, CDR2 SVGIG (reference sequence). CDR3 length: 15 amino acids. CDR3 sequence: CAWSRGQSYTGELFF. The CDR3 coding sequence is TGTGCCTGGAGTCGAGGACAGTCCTACACCGGGGAGCTGTTTTTT.

This clonotype has at least ten counts. The chain links TRBV20-1 to TRBJ2-1; 8 nucleotides agree with TRBD2. The ends lost 6 bases at V and 6 bases at J; junction bases unmatched: 7. Per germline, CDR1 DFQATT and CDR2 SNEGSKA (reference sequence). The CDR3 spans 13 residues. The CDR3 DNA follows: TGCAGTGCCGCTGGGCGGGGGGTCAATGAGCAGTTCTTC. Translating it yields CSAAGRGVNEQFF.

This sequence joins TRBV12-3 or TRBV12-4 and TRBJ2-5, with unresolved D. The V end was cut by 2 bases, the J end by 2 bases, with 15 bases between. This CDR3 contains 16 residues. DNA for the CDR3: TGTGCCAGCAGTTTATCCTTTGGCAGAAATCAAGAGACCCAGTACTTC. Its translation: CASSLSFGRNQETQYF.

This clonotype has at least ten counts. V and J are TRBV18 and TRBJ2-5; the D is unclear. In germline, CDR1 is KGHSH, CDR2 LQKENI. The CDR3 has 13 amino acids. The germline V and J ends were trimmed by 5 bases and 4 bases, with 11 bases remaining between them. The CDR3 is CASSAPTRETQYF. The CDR3 DNA sequence: TGTGCCAGCTCAGCCCCCACAAGAGAGACCCAGTACTTC.